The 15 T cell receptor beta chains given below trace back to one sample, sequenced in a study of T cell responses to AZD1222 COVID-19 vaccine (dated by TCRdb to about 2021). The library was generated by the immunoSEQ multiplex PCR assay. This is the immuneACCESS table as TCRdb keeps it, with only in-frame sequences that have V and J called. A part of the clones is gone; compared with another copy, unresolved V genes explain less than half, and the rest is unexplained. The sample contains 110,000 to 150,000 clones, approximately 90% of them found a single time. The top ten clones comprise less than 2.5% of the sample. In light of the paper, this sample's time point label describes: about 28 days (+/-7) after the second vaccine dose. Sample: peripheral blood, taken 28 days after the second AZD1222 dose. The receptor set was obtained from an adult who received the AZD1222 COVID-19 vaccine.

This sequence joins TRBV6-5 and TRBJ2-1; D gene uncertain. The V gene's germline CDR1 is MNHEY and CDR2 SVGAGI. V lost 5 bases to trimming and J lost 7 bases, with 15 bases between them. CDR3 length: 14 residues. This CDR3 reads CASSLRALGNEQFF. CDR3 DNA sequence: TGTGCCAGCAGTCTCCGGGCCCTGGGGAATGAGCAGTTCTTC.

The CDR3 protein is CASSVGQGAPDTQYF. DNA for the CDR3: TGTGCCAGCAGTGTTGGACAGGGGGCGCCTGATACGCAGTATTTT. This chain uses TRBV2 with TRBJ2-3; 11 bases agree with TRBD1. Unmatched junction bases numbered 6, after V lost 4 bases and J lost 6 bases. The CDR3 spans 15 residues. The germline gives CDR1 SNHLY, CDR2 FYNNEI.

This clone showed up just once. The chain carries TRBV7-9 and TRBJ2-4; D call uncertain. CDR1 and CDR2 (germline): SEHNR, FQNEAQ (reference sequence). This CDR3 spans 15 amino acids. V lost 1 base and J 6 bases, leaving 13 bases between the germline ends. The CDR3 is CASSLEGSGRNIQYF. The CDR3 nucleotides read TGTGCCAGCAGCTTAGAAGGATCCGGCAGAAACATTCAGTACTTC.

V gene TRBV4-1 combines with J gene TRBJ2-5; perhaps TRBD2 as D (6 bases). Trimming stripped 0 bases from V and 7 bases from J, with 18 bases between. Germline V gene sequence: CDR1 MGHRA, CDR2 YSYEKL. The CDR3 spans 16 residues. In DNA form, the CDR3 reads TGCGCCAGCAGCCAAGATCCGGGAGAGGTAACCGGGACCCAGTACTTC. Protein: CASSQDPGEVTGTQYF.

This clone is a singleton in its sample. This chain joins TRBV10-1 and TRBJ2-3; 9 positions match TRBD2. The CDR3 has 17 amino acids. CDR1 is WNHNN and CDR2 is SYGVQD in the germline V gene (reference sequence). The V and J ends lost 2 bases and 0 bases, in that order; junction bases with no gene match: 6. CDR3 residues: CASSELGGRDSTDTQYF. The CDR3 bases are TGCGCCAGCAGTGAGCTTGGCGGGAGGGACAGCACAGATACGCAGTATTTT.

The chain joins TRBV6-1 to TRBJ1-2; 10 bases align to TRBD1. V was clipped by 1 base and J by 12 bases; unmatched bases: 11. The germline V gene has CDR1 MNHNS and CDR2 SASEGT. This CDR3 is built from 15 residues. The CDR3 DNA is TGTGCCAGCAGTGAAGGCGGGACAGGGGCAGTAGGAAACACCTTC. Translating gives CASSEGGTGAVGNTF.

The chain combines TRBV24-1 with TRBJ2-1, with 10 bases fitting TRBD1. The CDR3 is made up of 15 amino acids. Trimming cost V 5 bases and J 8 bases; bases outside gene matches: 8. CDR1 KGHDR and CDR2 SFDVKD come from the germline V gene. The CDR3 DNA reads TGTGCCACCAGTGTGGGCGGGACAGGGGTTGATGAGCAGTTCTTC. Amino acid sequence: CATSVGGTGVDEQFF.

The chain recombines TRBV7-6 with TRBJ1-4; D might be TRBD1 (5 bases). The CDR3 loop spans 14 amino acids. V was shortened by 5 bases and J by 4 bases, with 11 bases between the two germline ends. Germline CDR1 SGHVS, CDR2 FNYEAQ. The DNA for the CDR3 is TGTGCCAGCAGCCGCCGGGGCTTTAATGAAAAACTGTTTTTT. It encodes CASSRRGFNEKLFF.

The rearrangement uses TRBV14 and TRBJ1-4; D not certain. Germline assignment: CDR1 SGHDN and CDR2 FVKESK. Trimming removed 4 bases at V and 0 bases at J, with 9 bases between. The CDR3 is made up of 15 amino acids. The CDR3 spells CASSRAGTTNEKLFF. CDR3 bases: TGTGCCAGCAGCCGAGCGGGGACAACTAATGAAAAACTGTTTTTT.

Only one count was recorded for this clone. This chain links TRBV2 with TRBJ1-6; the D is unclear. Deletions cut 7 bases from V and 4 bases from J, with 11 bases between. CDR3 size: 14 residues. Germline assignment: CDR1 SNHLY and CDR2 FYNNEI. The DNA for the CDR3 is TGTGCCAGCACCCAAAGGAGTTATAATTCACCCCTCCACTTT. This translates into CASTQRSYNSPLHF.

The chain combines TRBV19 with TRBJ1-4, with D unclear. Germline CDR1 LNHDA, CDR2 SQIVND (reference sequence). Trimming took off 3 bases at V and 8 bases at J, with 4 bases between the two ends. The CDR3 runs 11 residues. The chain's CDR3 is CASSMGEKLFF. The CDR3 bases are TGTGCCAGTAGTATGGGAGAAAAACTGTTTTTT.

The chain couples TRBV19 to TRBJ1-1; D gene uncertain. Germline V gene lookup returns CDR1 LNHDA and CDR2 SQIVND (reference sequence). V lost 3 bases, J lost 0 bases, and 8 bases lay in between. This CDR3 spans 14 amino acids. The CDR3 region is CASSIVLMNTEAFF. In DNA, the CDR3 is TGTGCCAGTAGTATTGTTCTCATGAACACTGAAGCTTTCTTT. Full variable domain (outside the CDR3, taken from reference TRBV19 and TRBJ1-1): DGGITQSPKYLFRKEGQNVTLSCEQNLNHDAMYWYRQDPGQGLRLIYYSQIVNDFQKGDIAEGYSVSREKKESFPLTVTSAQKNPTAFYLCASSIVLMNTEAFFGQGTRLTVV.

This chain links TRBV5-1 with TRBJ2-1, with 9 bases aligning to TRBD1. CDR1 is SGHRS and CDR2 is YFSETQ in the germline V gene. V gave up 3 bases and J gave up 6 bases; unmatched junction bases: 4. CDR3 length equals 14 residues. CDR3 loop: CASSSPGQGNEQFF. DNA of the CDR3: TGCGCCAGCAGCTCCCCGGGACAGGGCAATGAGCAGTTCTTC.

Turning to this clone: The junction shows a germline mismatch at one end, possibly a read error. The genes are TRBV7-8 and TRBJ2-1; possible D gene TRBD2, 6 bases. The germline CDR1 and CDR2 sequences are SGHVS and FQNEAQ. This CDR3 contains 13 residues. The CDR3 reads CASSFRDSHEKFF. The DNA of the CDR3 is TGTGCCAGCAGCTTCCGGGACTCCCATGAGAAGTTCTTC.

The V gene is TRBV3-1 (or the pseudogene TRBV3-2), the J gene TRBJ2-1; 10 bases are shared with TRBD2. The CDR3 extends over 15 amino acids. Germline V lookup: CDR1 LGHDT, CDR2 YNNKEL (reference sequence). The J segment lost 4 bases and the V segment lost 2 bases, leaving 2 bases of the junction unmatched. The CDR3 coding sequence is TGTGCCAGCAGCCAACCTAGCGGGGGTTACAATGAGCAGTTCTTC. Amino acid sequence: CASSQPSGGYNEQFF.